The entry below gives a single T cell receptor (beta chain) sequence along with its context. This clonotype was recorded at least ten times. It lacks a known antigen. The sample holds no much larger clone one base away, and base qualities are not on file. The germline V gene (reference sequence) yields SGHAT for CDR1 and FQDESV for CDR2. Trimming leaves V shorter by 5 bases and J shorter by 5 bases, with the junction holding 6 bases beyond the gene matches. Spanning cysteine to phenylalanine, the CDR3 consists of 16 amino acids. CDR3 DNA is the only sequence kept; it has 48 bases, read in frame from the first base. For sequencing, an Illumina HiSeq 2500 was employed. Superscript III and a set of TRAV- and TRBV-specific primers were used to synthesize first-strand cDNA, so that both TCRalpha and TCRbeta chains were covered. TCRs were amplified with Phusion for around 19 PCR cycles, with a constant-region primer paired with the adapter attached to the V primers. Isolated mRNA was amplified with the MessageAmp II aRNA Amplification Kit, using an approximately 16-hour in vitro transcription at 37°C. mRNA for TCR sequencing was isolated with the Dynabeads mRNA DIRECT Purification Kit. Indexed Illumina adapters were added in a second Phusion PCR of roughly 25 cycles, and the PCR products were purified with AMPure XP beads. In the paper's pipeline: Custom Perl scripts pooled TCR sequences encoding the same protein, removed out-of-frame sequences and computed each clonotype's abundance. Any TCR sequence backed by just one read was left out of the analysis. Shannon entropy, Gini index, clonality, richness, and the frequency of TCRs shared between repertoires were included as repertoire metrics. TCRdb applied fastp at Q25 and MiXCR to the public reads, then kept only in-frame beta chains. For every CDR3 protein sequence, its rows merge into one entry that carries the most common genes and DNA. The authors' filters were not applied to this entry. Across this sample there are around 60,000 distinct CDR3 sequences, with under 30% seen only once. The ten largest clones take up around 7% of the sample.

This entry comes from a study of low-dose radiotherapy and immunotherapy resistance in tumors (dated by TCRdb to between 2021 and 2024). At the level of the whole study: In Cohort 1, each fraction delivered 0.5 Gy every 2 weeks, and the prescribed total PTV dose was 6.5 Gy. Every two weeks, patients got intravenous cyclophosphamide at 200 mg/m2, given one day ahead of each radiation and immunotherapy administration. Cohort 2 received 1 Gy per fraction every two weeks, with a total of 13 Gy over 26 weeks. Eight patients were included in the translational analysis, namely three from the first dose cohort plus the first five from the second dose cohort. Trial participants were not randomized into treatment groups. Starting on cycle 1 day 1, patients took 300 mg of aspirin by mouth once daily for four cycles. Patients were given nivolumab as a 240 mg flat dose every two weeks and ipilimumab at 1 mg/kg every six weeks, with both drugs delivered intravenously.

The sample's time point, from its label and the paper: after trial treatment. Per the publication, the treatment or condition label means: LDRT plus nivolumab, ipilimumab, low-dose cyclophosphamide and aspirin (RACIN trial). The donors took part in RACIN, a single-arm, phase I, dose-escalation trial that combined nivolumab, ipilimumab, aspirin, low-dose cyclophosphamide and low-dose radiotherapy. Eligible patients had advanced, TIL-negative solid tumors. This TCR was recovered from a male donor with prostate cancer. This specimen was PBMCs, taken after low-dose radiotherapy plus immunotherapy. The sequence links TRBV11-1 to TRBJ2-5, with 15 bases in between that match TRBD2. The CDR3 region reads CASSRRTSGRGETQYF. The nucleotide sequence reads TGTGCCAGCAGCCGTCGGACTAGCGGGAGGGGCGAGACCCAGTACTTC.